This TCR beta chain was documented in a study of blood T cell repertoires in COVID-19. V shed 5 bases, J shed 4 bases, and the junction held 9 bases outside the gene matches. Germline CDR1 reads LNHNV; CDR2 reads YYDKDF (reference sequence). The CDR3 is made up of 15 amino acids. Source study methods: Cell counts per sample came from amplifying reference gene primers. TCRdb's copy holds only in-frame clones and misses some; the assay was immunoSEQ multiplex PCR. V, J and clone size derive from that table, while D and trimming were established from the DNA sequence. The repertoire holds about 51,000 clones, with around 83% as singletons. This clone was seen once.

The chain employs TRBV15 and TRBJ2-3, with 7 positions matching TRBD1. The receptor was isolated from a man at least 80 years old with active COVID-19. Sequencing was carried out using peripheral blood. The CDR3 spells CATSGQQGSADTQYF. The CDR3 DNA follows: TGTGCCACCAGCGGTCAACAGGGGTCAGCAGATACGCAGTATTTT.